The entry below gives a single T cell receptor beta chain sequence along with its context. The data were taken from a study of blood T cell repertoires in COVID-19. Background on the study: Collection of acute and convalescent COVID-19 samples took place in the United States, Italy and Spain. Sources were T cells, B-cell-depleted T cells, or PBMCs; the material itself was cDNA or gDNA.

Germline values: CDR1 SGHRS, CDR2 YFSETQ. This CDR3 spans 13 amino acids. Trimming at V came to 4 bases and at J to 8 bases, leaving 8 bases not matched to a gene. In the source study's methods: How many nucleated cells were present was estimated from reference gene primer amplification. TCRdb's copy holds only in-frame clones and misses some; the assay was immunoSEQ multiplex PCR. Clonal size and the V and J genes are those of that table, whereas D and trimming came from the DNA. The sample has 87,000 or so clones, around 87% seen once; the top ten hold around 7%. The sequence was collected from a human donor with acute or convalescent COVID-19. The donor label of this sample is uncertain. The chain couples TRBV5-1 to TRBJ1-2, with 7 bases identical to TRBD1. The sample was peripheral blood. The CDR3 region has the DNA TGCGCCAGCAGCGAAGGACAGGCTCCGGGCTACACCTTC. Its protein is CASSEGQAPGYTF. Full variable domain (rest looked up from reference TRBV5-1 and TRBJ1-2): KAGVTQTPRYLIKTRGQQVTLSCSPISGHRSVSWYQQTPGQGLQFLFEYFSETQRNKGNFPGRFSGRQFSNSRSEMNVSTLELGDSALYLCASSEGQAPGYTFGSGTRLTVV.